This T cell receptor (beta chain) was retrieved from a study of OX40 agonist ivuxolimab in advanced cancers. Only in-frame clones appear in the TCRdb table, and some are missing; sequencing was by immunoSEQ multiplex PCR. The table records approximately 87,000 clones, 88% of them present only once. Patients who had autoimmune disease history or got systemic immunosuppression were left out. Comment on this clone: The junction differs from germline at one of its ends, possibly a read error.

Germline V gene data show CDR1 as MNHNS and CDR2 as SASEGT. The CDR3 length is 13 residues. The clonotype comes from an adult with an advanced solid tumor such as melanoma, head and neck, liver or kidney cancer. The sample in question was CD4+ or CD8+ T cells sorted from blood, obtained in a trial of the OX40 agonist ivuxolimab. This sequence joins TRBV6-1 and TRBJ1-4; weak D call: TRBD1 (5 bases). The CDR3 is CANSGGGWEKLFF. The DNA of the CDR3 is TGTGCCAACAGTGGGGGGGGTTGGGAAAAACTGTTTTTT.